This T cell receptor beta chain was sequenced for a study of shared clonotypes between healthy human individuals. Germline V gene sequence: CDR1 SGHRS, CDR2 YFSETQ. This CDR3 has 14 amino acids. V was trimmed by 4 bases and J by 9 bases, leaving 20 bases between them. Regarding the study as a whole: Among donors, the sharing of clonotypes was expected to be influenced by sequencing depth.

Comment on this clone: Its specificity is not known.

On ten immunoSEQ deep assay plates, unsorted PBMC DNA was sequenced. Profiled with immunoSEQ multiplex PCR; TCRdb holds only in-frame clones, not every one. The sample comprises about 490,000 clones, around 73% of which are singletons, and 12% rests with the top ten. Each of the donors was a healthy adult who was HIV-negative and had not had a recent acute infection or vaccination. Roughly 99 million PBMCs were counted before genomic DNA extraction. V gene TRBV5-1 combines with J gene TRBJ2-7; D is ambiguous. This sequence originates from a woman between 40 and 55 years old in good health. Some clones in this sample may be carry-over from other donors' samples. The sample taken for sequencing was PBMCs. The CDR3 loop is CASSGLGRPGRQYF. CDR3 nucleotide sequence: TGCGCCAGCAGCGGGCTTGGACGGCCCGGGCGGCAGTACTTC.